The clone carrying this TCR beta chain has a count of ten or more. The source of the sample is a study of read filtering for tumor transcriptome and immune sequencing. Study details: By R-ISS, stages I, II and III held around 8, 15 and 7 patients. After DNase treatment, RNA was made into whole-transcriptome libraries.

Every patient had bone marrow sampled while the disease was active. The library was built from around 400 ng RNA with molecular barcoded adaptors for alpha/delta and beta/gamma chains. A single record per CDR3 protein comes from TCRdb applying MiXCR to the reads. This sample yields roughly 93,000 distinct CDR3 sequences, of which roughly 21% are seen a single time; about 10% belongs to the top ten. The CDR3 spans 14 residues. Germline-derived CDR1 and CDR2 are SGHDT and YYEEEE. Trimming took 4 bases from V and 0 from J, leaving 9 bases between them. V usage is TRBV5-6 and J usage is TRBJ2-3; D is undetermined. The receptor was isolated from a donor aged 40 or over with multiple myeloma. Material for sequencing was a population of CD138-negative cells sorted from bone marrow. The CDR3 DNA reads as TGTGCCAGCAGCCGAACCCACAGCACAGATACGCAGTATTTT. Translated: CASSRTHSTDTQYF. Supplemented by reference TRBV5-6 and TRBJ2-3, the full variable domain reads DAGVTQSPTHLIKTRGQQVTLRCSPKSGHDTVSWYQQALGQGPQFIFQYYEEEERQRGNFPDRFSGHQFPNYSSELNVNALLLGDSALYLCASSRTHSTDTQYFGPGTRLTVL.